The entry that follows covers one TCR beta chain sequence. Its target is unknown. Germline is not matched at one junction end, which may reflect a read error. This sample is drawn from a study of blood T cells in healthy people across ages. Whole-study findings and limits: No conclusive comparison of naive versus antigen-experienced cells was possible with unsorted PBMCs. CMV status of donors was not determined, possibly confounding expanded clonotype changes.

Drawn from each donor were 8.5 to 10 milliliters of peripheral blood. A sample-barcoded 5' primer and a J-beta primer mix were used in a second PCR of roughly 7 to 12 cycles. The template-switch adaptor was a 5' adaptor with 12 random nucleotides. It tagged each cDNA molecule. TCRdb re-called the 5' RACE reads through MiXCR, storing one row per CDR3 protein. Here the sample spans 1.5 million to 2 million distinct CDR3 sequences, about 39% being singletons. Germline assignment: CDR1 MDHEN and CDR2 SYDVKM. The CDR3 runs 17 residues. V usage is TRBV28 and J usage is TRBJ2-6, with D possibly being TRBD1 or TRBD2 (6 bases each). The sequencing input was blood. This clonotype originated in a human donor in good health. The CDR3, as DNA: TGTGCCATCAGGGGACTGGACAGCGATCCTGGGGCCAATGTCCTGACTTTC. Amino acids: CAIRGLDSDPGANVLTF.